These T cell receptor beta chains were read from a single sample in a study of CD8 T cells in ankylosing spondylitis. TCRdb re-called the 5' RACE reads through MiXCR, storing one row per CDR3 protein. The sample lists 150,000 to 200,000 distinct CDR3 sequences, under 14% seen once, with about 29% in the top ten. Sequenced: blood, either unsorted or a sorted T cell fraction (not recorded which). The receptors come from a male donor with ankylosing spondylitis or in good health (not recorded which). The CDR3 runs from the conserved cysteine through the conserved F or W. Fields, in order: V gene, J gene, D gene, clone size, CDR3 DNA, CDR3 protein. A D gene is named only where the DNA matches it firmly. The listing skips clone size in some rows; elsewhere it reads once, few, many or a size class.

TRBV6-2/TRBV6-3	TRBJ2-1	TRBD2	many	TGTGCCAGCAGTTACGCACTAGCGGGGGGCGGCAATGAGCAGTTCTTC	CASSYALAGGGNEQFF
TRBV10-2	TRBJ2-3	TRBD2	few	TGCGCCAGCAGTGGGGGCCAGCGGGAGGGCCGGAATACGCAGTATTTT	CASSGGQREGRNTQYF
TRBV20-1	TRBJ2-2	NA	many	TGCAGTGCTAGAGTACGGGGTAACACCGGGGAGCTGTTTTTT	CSARVRGNTGELFF
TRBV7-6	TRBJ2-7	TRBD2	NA	TGTGCCAGCAGCCAACCGGGACTAGCGGGAGCCCCTAGCGAGCAGTACTTC	CASSQPGLAGAPSEQYF
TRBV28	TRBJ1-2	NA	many	TGTGCCAGCAGTAACGGAGCATCCAACTATGGCTACACCTTC	CASSNGASNYGYTF
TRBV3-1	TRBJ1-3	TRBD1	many	TGTGCCAGCAGCCAGAACAGGGGCTCTGGAAACACCATATATTTT	CASSQNRGSGNTIYF
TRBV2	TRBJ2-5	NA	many	TGTGCCAGCCAGGGGTCGACTGGACAAGAGACCCAGTACTTC	CASQGSTGQETQYF
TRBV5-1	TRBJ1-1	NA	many	TGCGCCAGCACTCCTTTTGGGGAGGGGAACACTGAAGCTTTCTTT	CASTPFGEGNTEAFF
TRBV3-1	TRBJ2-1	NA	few	TGTGCCAGCAGCCAAGGTTCGACCAGGAATGAGCAGTTCTTC	CASSQGSTRNEQFF
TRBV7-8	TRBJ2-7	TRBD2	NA	TGTGCCAGCAGCTTAGAGGGACTAGCCTACGAGCAGTACTTC	CASSLEGLAYEQYF